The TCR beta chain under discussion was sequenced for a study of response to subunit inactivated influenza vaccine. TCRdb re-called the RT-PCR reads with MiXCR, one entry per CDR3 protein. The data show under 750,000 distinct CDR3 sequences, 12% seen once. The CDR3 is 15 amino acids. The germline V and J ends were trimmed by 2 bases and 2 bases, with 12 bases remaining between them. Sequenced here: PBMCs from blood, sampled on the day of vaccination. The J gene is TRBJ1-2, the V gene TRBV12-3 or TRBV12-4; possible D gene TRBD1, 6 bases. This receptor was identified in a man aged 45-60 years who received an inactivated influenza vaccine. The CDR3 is CASSLSGGGNYGYTF. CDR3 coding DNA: TGTGCCAGCAGTTTAAGCGGGGGCGGAAACTATGGCTACACCTTC.